These T cell receptor beta chains were read from a single sample in a study of OX40 agonist ivuxolimab in advanced cancers. Method: immunoSEQ multiplex PCR; TCRdb's copy keeps in-frame clones and lacks some. The sample yields approximately 77,000 clones, approximately 90% seen once. Material: CD4+ or CD8+ T cells sorted from blood, obtained in a trial of the OX40 agonist ivuxolimab. The receptor set was obtained from an adult with an advanced solid tumor such as melanoma, head and neck, liver or kidney cancer. CDR3s leave out the opening cysteine and the closing phenylalanine or tryptophan. Each record gives: V gene, clone size, J gene, CDR3 protein. Clone size is given for some rows only: seen once, a few or many times, or a class if the clone is expanded.

V gene: TRBV5-6; clone size: NA; J gene: TRBJ1-5; CDR3 protein: ASSLGARTGIAQH
V gene: TRBV10-3; clone size: once; J gene: TRBJ2-7; CDR3 protein: ATHSKTGLTYEQY
V gene: TRBV7-9; clone size: NA; J gene: TRBJ2-5; CDR3 protein: ASSLLAGRQETQY
V gene: TRBV4-3; clone size: NA; J gene: TRBJ1-5; CDR3 protein: ASSQSSGSQPQH
V gene: TRBV19; clone size: NA; J gene: TRBJ2-1; CDR3 protein: ASSIRDRGSNEQF
V gene: TRBV28; clone size: NA; J gene: TRBJ1-5; CDR3 protein: ASSRPGTGNNQPQH
V gene: TRBV6-5; clone size: once; J gene: TRBJ2-4; CDR3 protein: ATFHNIQY
V gene: TRBV28; clone size: NA; J gene: TRBJ2-7; CDR3 protein: ASSSAGTGSSYEQY
V gene: TRBV18; clone size: NA; J gene: TRBJ2-7; CDR3 protein: ASTLGSYEQY
V gene: TRBV2; clone size: NA; J gene: TRBJ1-1; CDR3 protein: ASSGRRGPSRG
V gene: TRBV19; clone size: NA; J gene: TRBJ2-1; CDR3 protein: ASSIGRSYNEQF
V gene: TRBV27; clone size: NA; J gene: TRBJ2-4; CDR3 protein: ASSLFRGGNIQY
V gene: TRBV11-3; clone size: NA; J gene: TRBJ2-7; CDR3 protein: ASSLDRGGEQY
V gene: TRBV7-8; clone size: NA; J gene: TRBJ1-4; CDR3 protein: ASSSRDGGNEKLF
V gene: TRBV6-1; clone size: NA; J gene: TRBJ1-5; CDR3 protein: ASSVGSGGGQPQH
V gene: TRBV18; clone size: NA; J gene: TRBJ2-7; CDR3 protein: ASSPQREAEQY
V gene: TRBV2; clone size: NA; J gene: TRBJ1-2; CDR3 protein: ASSAEGILAGYT
V gene: TRBV28; clone size: NA; J gene: TRBJ2-1; CDR3 protein: ASSLYRGYNEQF
V gene: TRBV28; clone size: NA; J gene: TRBJ2-1; CDR3 protein: ASRKNPGGRGRGYNEQF
V gene: TRBV19; clone size: few; J gene: TRBJ2-3; CDR3 protein: ATNDRGGTDTQY
V gene: TRBV7-9; clone size: few; J gene: TRBJ1-4; CDR3 protein: ASSFRQGTGGANEKLF
V gene: TRBV7-6; clone size: few; J gene: TRBJ2-5; CDR3 protein: ASSFTETQY
V gene: TRBV27; clone size: NA; J gene: TRBJ2-7; CDR3 protein: ASSRTGTYEQY
V gene: TRBV5-8; clone size: few; J gene: TRBJ2-5; CDR3 protein: ASSLSVETQY
V gene: TRBV7-7; clone size: NA; J gene: TRBJ2-1; CDR3 protein: ASSQREGRYNEQF
V gene: TRBV6-5; clone size: once; J gene: TRBJ1-1; CDR3 protein: AAGSEVEAF
V gene: TRBV5-1; clone size: NA; J gene: TRBJ1-1; CDR3 protein: ASSSNPANTEAF
V gene: TRBV5-4; clone size: NA; J gene: TRBJ2-3; CDR3 protein: ASSYSSGRVSDTQY
V gene: TRBV19; clone size: NA; J gene: TRBJ2-2; CDR3 protein: ASSTLAASYTGELF
V gene: TRBV28; clone size: NA; J gene: TRBJ1-6; CDR3 protein: ASNSPGGDSPLH
V gene: TRBV28; clone size: NA; J gene: TRBJ1-5; CDR3 protein: ASSLPLVRNQPQH
V gene: TRBV4-2; clone size: NA; J gene: TRBJ2-7; CDR3 protein: ASSREGTEPYEQY
V gene: TRBV19; clone size: NA; J gene: TRBJ2-1; CDR3 protein: ASSSISGRVYNEQF
V gene: TRBV19; clone size: NA; J gene: TRBJ2-4; CDR3 protein: ASSLGLAGVSGAKNIQY
V gene: TRBV5-4; clone size: NA; J gene: TRBJ2-7; CDR3 protein: ASSQGQPKVTYEQY
V gene: TRBV5-6; clone size: NA; J gene: TRBJ2-4; CDR3 protein: ASSLRGGPKNIQY
V gene: TRBV12-5; clone size: NA; J gene: TRBJ2-7; CDR3 protein: ASGLAPSYEQY
V gene: TRBV6-6; clone size: NA; J gene: TRBJ1-5; CDR3 protein: ASSRTGTSNQPQH
V gene: TRBV28; clone size: NA; J gene: TRBJ2-7; CDR3 protein: ASSTIMGLAGGSVNYEQY
V gene: TRBV7-2; clone size: NA; J gene: TRBJ1-1; CDR3 protein: ASSLDPGTYEAF
V gene: TRBV11-2; clone size: NA; J gene: TRBJ2-7; CDR3 protein: ASSQDPTSGYEQY
V gene: TRBV9; clone size: NA; J gene: TRBJ2-5; CDR3 protein: ASSDGQGWETQY
V gene: TRBV5-1; clone size: NA; J gene: TRBJ1-3; CDR3 protein: ASSLSLSGNTIY
V gene: TRBV28; clone size: NA; J gene: TRBJ1-5; CDR3 protein: ASRPTSFNQPQH
V gene: TRBV28; clone size: once; J gene: TRBJ2-5; CDR3 protein: ASSSLDGRLY
V gene: TRBV5-6; clone size: NA; J gene: TRBJ2-6; CDR3 protein: ASSLSGTGYGANVLT
V gene: TRBV29-1; clone size: once; J gene: TRBJ2-1; CDR3 protein: SVGGLPRDEQF